This T cell receptor beta chain was found in a study of OX40 agonist ivuxolimab in advanced cancers. The V gene end was trimmed by 2 bases and the J gene end by 9 bases; junction bases not matched to a gene: 7. Germline CDR1 reads LGHNT; CDR2 reads FRNRAP. The CDR3 spans 14 residues. Only in-frame clones appear in the TCRdb table, and some are missing; sequencing was by immunoSEQ multiplex PCR. The sample yields over 75,000 clones, approximately 87% seen once. The TCR sequence derives from an adult with an advanced solid tumor such as melanoma, head and neck, liver or kidney cancer. This chain joins TRBV12-5 and TRBJ2-1, with TRBD2 matching 7 bases. Sequences were derived from CD4+ or CD8+ T cells sorted from blood, sampled in a trial of the OX40 agonist ivuxolimab. CDR3 sequence reads: CASGLRLAGVEQFF. DNA of the CDR3: TGTGCTAGTGGTTTGCGTCTCGCGGGAGTTGAGCAGTTCTTC.